The entry below describes one TCR beta chain. The data are from a study of cytomegalovirus exposure and HLA in healthy donors. PCR used 60 Vbeta primers and 13 Jbeta primers. Clones were sequenced by immunoSEQ multiplex PCR, and TCRdb holds only the in-frame ones, with some missing. The profile shows about 160,000 clones, 80% to 90% of them singletons. V gave up 0 bases and J gave up 5 bases, with 16 bases separating them. This CDR3 is 16 amino acids long. CDR1 is LGHNA and CDR2 is YNFKEQ in the germline V gene. The chain combines TRBV4-2 with TRBJ2-5; D might be TRBD2 (6 bases). The specimen was PBMCs. The clonotype was recovered from a male donor in good health and CMV-seronegative. The DNA of the CDR3 is TGTGCCAGCAGCCAAGAAGCTGCGGGGATAGCGGAGACCCAGTACTTC. It yields the protein CASSQEAAGIAETQYF.